Below, 28 T cell receptor beta chains from the same sample are listed, as sequenced in a study of T cells after yellow fever vaccination. TCRdb reprocessed the 5' RACE reads via MiXCR and lists one record per CDR3 protein. This sample has some 240,000 distinct CDR3 sequences, with around 5.2% found just once. The specimen comprised CD4+ T cells sorted from PBMCs, sampled on the day of the yellow fever booster vaccination. Receptors originate from a man aged 18 to 29 who received the YFV17D yellow fever vaccine.

This clonotype was counted at least ten times. The chain links TRBV11-3 to TRBJ2-5, with 13 nucleotides matching TRBD2. J was trimmed by 1 base and V by 2 bases; bases with no gene match: 1. CDR3 size: 16 residues. CDR1 SGHNT and CDR2 YENEEA come from the germline V gene. Here the CDR3 reads CASSLRLAGGQETQYF. CDR3 coding DNA: TGTGCCAGCAGCTTAAGACTAGCGGGGGGCCAAGAGACCCAGTACTTC.

This clonotype was observed a few times. The V and J genes are TRBV4-1 and TRBJ1-2; 7 nucleotides align to TRBD1. Germline V gene lookup returns CDR1 MGHRA and CDR2 YSYEKL. The junction had 10 bases not matched to a gene; V was cut back by 4 bases and J by 5 bases. CDR3 size: 15 residues. The CDR3 reads CASSLEVRGEYGYTF. CDR3 in DNA: TGCGCCAGCAGCCTAGAAGTCAGGGGGGAGTATGGCTACACCTTC.

The chain carries TRBV12-3 or TRBV12-4 and TRBJ2-5; D is ambiguous. V was pared by 4 bases and J by 9 bases, with 15 bases between. The CDR3 is 13 residues long. In DNA, the CDR3 is TGTGCCAGCAGTTCATACCGCCGTGGGGCCCAGTACTTC. It is translated as CASSSYRRGAQYF.

This clonotype was picked up many times. The V gene is TRBV4-1, the J gene TRBJ1-1; D gene uncertain. Trimming pared 1 base from V and 0 bases from J, leaving 9 bases between. Per the germline V gene, CDR1 is MGHRA and CDR2 is YSYEKL. The length of the CDR3 is 15 residues. CDR3 residues: CASSQAVSMNTEAFF. CDR3 nucleotide sequence: TGCGCCAGCAGCCAAGCAGTCAGCATGAACACTGAAGCTTTCTTT.

This clonotype was recorded at least ten times. V and J are TRBV15 and TRBJ2-6; no definite D call. Germline V CDR1 and CDR2: LNHNV, YYDKDF (reference sequence). V lost 3 bases and J lost 0, with 9 bases in between. The CDR3 contains 16 residues. CDR3 sequence: CATSRGRYSGANVLTF. CDR3 in DNA: TGTGCCACCAGCAGGGGCAGATACTCTGGGGCCAACGTCCTGACTTTC.

The chain carries TRBV14 and TRBJ2-3; D is uncertain. Germline V gene lookup returns CDR1 SGHDN and CDR2 FVKESK. Trimming shortened V by 1 base and J by 6 bases, and 5 bases separated the two germline ends. CDR3 size: 12 residues. The CDR3 nucleotides read TGTGCCAGCAGCCAAGGGTGGGATACGCAGTATTTT. It encodes CASSQGWDTQYF. Based on the CDR3 plus reference TRBV14 and TRBJ2-3, the full variable domain is EAGVTQFPSHSVIEKGQTVTLRCDPISGHDNLYWYRRVMGKEIKFLLHFVKESKQDESGMPNNRFLAERTGGTYSTLKVQPAELEDSGVYFCASSQGWDTQYFGPGTRLTVL.

This clonotype was recorded a few times. The chain is built from TRBV18 and TRBJ1-5; 7 bases agree with TRBD1. The CDR3 has 15 amino acids. The V gene's germline CDR1 is KGHSH and CDR2 LQKENI. V shed 6 bases and J 5 bases; nucleotides not matched to a gene: 10. The chain's CDR3 is CASSPDRVDYQPQHF. As DNA, the CDR3 is TGTGCCAGCTCCCCCGACAGGGTCGACTATCAGCCCCAGCATTTT.

The CDR3 DNA reads TGTGCCAGCTCACCAAGTATGGGGGGAGAGACTGAAGCTTTCTTT. Protein product: CASSPSMGGETEAFF. The genes are TRBV18 and TRBJ1-1; tentatively, D is TRBD1 (5 bases). CDR3 length: 15 amino acids. With 2 bases removed from V and 5 bases from J, the gap between germline ends came to 15 bases. Germline V CDR1 and CDR2: KGHSH, LQKENI. Together with reference TRBV18 and TRBJ1-1, the CDR3 gives the full variable domain: NAGVMQNPRHLVRRRGQEARLRCSPMKGHSHVYWYRQLPEEGLKFMVYLQKENIIDESGMPKERFSAEFPKEGPSILRIQQVVRGDSAAYFCASSPSMGGETEAFFGQGTRLTVV.

This sequence joins TRBV11-1 and TRBJ2-1; 11 bases map to TRBD2. The V gene's germline CDR1 is SGHAT and CDR2 FQDESV (reference sequence). J was trimmed by 5 bases and V by 5 bases; bases with no gene match: 5. The CDR3 loop spans 15 amino acids. CDR3 loop: CASSAGTSGNNEQFF. Written as DNA, the CDR3 is TGTGCCAGCAGCGCAGGGACTAGCGGCAACAATGAGCAGTTCTTC.

This clonotype was detected only a few times. In nucleotides, the CDR3 is TGCGCCAGCAGCCAAGATGGCCCGGGGGGTCAGCCCCAGCATTTT. The encoded protein is CASSQDGPGGQPQHF. The chain joins TRBV4-1 to TRBJ1-5; D is possibly TRBD1 (5 bases). Trimming took 0 bases from V and 6 from J, leaving 12 bases between them. Per the germline V gene, CDR1 is MGHRA and CDR2 is YSYEKL. The CDR3 has 15 amino acids.

This clonotype was seen many times. The chain couples TRBV18 to TRBJ1-2; tentative D call: TRBD1 (5 bases). Trimming left V 3 bases short and J 2 bases short, with 10 bases between. Per germline, CDR1 KGHSH and CDR2 LQKENI. This CDR3 has 14 residues. The DNA of the CDR3 is TGTGCCAGCTCACCGAAGACAGAAAACTATGGCTACACCTTC. Protein sequence: CASSPKTENYGYTF. Variable domain in full (rest from reference TRBV18 and TRBJ1-2): NAGVMQNPRHLVRRRGQEARLRCSPMKGHSHVYWYRQLPEEGLKFMVYLQKENIIDESGMPKERFSAEFPKEGPSILRIQQVVRGDSAAYFCASSPKTENYGYTFGSGTRLTVV.

This clonotype was found a few times. The rearrangement uses TRBV7-2 and TRBJ2-5, with D perhaps TRBD2 (5 bases). V lost 5 bases, J lost 6 bases, and 16 bases lay in between. Germline V gene sequence: CDR1 SGHTA, CDR2 FQGNSA. This CDR3 is built from 14 residues. The CDR3: CASSIGLSGKTQYF. Here the CDR3 DNA reads TGTGCCAGCAGCATCGGACTCTCGGGGAAGACCCAGTACTTC.

This clonotype was picked up many times. This sequence joins TRBV7-2 and TRBJ2-7, with TRBD1 identical over 8 bases. The germline V gene encodes CDR1 SGHTA and CDR2 FQGNSA. This CDR3 is built from 17 residues. V was pared by 3 bases and J by 0 bases, with 10 bases of the junction left unmatched. As DNA, the CDR3 is TGTGCCAGCAGCTTTGATGGACAGGGCCTAATCTCCTACGAGCAGTACTTC. Translating gives CASSFDGQGLISYEQYF.

A few counts support this clonotype. The V and J genes are TRBV25-1 and TRBJ2-7, with D perhaps matching TRBD1 (6 bases). This CDR3 is 16 amino acids long. Germline loops: CDR1 MGHDK, CDR2 SYGVNS. V was clipped by 2 bases and J by 4 bases, with 18 bases between them. The CDR3 sequence is CASSETDRTVHYEQYV. The CDR3 bases are TGTGCCAGCAGTGAAACGGATAGGACAGTACATTACGAGCAGTACGTC.

In DNA, the CDR3 is TGTGCCAGCAGCCGACAGACAGAAAAAGAGACCCAGTACTTC. It is translated as CASSRQTEKETQYF. This chain uses TRBV11-2 with TRBJ2-5; weak D call: TRBD1 (5 bases). This CDR3 is 14 amino acids long. Germline V gene sequence: CDR1 SGHAT, CDR2 FQNNGV. V was cut by 5 bases and J by 3 bases, with 13 bases left in between.

This clonotype was counted ten times or more. The chain has TRBV5-1 and TRBJ1-4; D remains ambiguous. This CDR3 region has 15 residues. The V gene's germline CDR1 is SGHRS and CDR2 YFSETQ. The V end lost 1 base, the J end lost 2 bases, and 9 bases lay between the germline ends. CDR3 in amino acids: CASSLRDGTNEKLFF. In nucleotides, the CDR3 is TGCGCCAGCAGCTTGAGGGATGGTACTAATGAAAAACTGTTTTTT.

This chain connects TRBV14 to TRBJ2-3, with 12 nucleotides matching TRBD1. The CDR3 totals 18 residues. Looked up from germline, CDR1 is SGHDN and CDR2 is FVKESK. J was trimmed by 2 bases and V by 4 bases; bases with no gene match: 10. CDR3 nucleotides: TGTGCCAGCAGCCGTAGCCGGGACAGGGGGCGAATCACAGATACGCAGTATTTT. Translated, it gives CASSRSRDRGRITDTQYF.

The V and J genes are TRBV28 and TRBJ2-7, with TRBD2 matching over 7 bases. CDR3 length: 15 amino acids. Germline V lookup: CDR1 MDHEN, CDR2 SYDVKM. The trim removed 5 bases at V and 7 bases at J, leaving 14 bases unmatched. CDR3 in amino acids: CASSMRSRRGGEQYV. In nucleotides, the CDR3 is TGTGCCAGCAGTATGCGCAGCAGGAGGGGAGGGGAGCAGTACGTC.

V usage is TRBV10-3 and J usage is TRBJ1-2; the D is unclear. The germline V gene has CDR1 ENHRY and CDR2 SYGVKD. V gave up 7 bases and J gave up 2 bases, with 17 bases separating them. The CDR3 loop spans 15 amino acids. The CDR3 sequence: CAINSDGRGNYGYTF. The CDR3 DNA follows: TGTGCCATCAACTCGGACGGGCGAGGCAACTATGGCTACACCTTC.

This clonotype has at least ten counts. The CDR3 region is CASSPDVAPGEQFF. The CDR3 DNA is TGTGCCAGCAGCCCAGACGTCGCGCCGGGTGAGCAGTTCTTC. The gene calls are TRBV7-2 and TRBJ2-1; D remains unclear. The germline V and J ends were trimmed by 5 bases and 9 bases, with 17 bases remaining between them. CDR1 and CDR2 from the germline V gene are SGHTA and FQGNSA. The CDR3 spans 14 residues.

This clonotype occurred a few times. The CDR3 is CASSQERGNSPLHF. Here the CDR3 DNA reads TGTGCCAGCAGCCAAGAGCGGGGGAATTCACCCCTCCACTTT. This chain connects TRBV3-1 to TRBJ1-6, with D possibly being TRBD1 (5 bases). CDR3 length: 14 residues. Germline CDR1 reads LGHDT; CDR2 reads YNNKEL (reference sequence). V lost 0 bases to trimming and J lost 7 bases, with 7 bases between them.

This clonotype was seen more than once but under ten times. V and J are TRBV4-1 and TRBJ2-4, with 15 positions matching TRBD2. The CDR3 extends over 18 amino acids. Germline V gene lookup returns CDR1 MGHRA and CDR2 YSYEKL. J gave up 0 bases and V 4 bases, and 4 bases lay outside the gene matches. The chain's CDR3 is CASSRGLAGGIAKNIQYF. The CDR3 nucleotides read TGCGCCAGCAGCCGAGGACTAGCGGGGGGGATAGCCAAAAACATTCAGTACTTC.

Many counts were recorded for this clonotype. CDR3 sequence reads: CASSQDKRTYTQYF. The CDR3, as DNA: TGCGCCAGCAGCCAAGATAAGAGGACTTATACGCAGTATTTT. The chain links TRBV4-3 to TRBJ2-3, with D perhaps TRBD2 (5 bases). V was pared by 0 bases and J by 7 bases, with 11 bases between. Germline CDR1 is LGHNA and CDR2 is YSLEER. This CDR3 has 14 amino acids.

This clonotype showed up many times. This chain joins TRBV4-1 and TRBJ2-5; tentatively, D is TRBD1 or TRBD2 (5 bases each). Looked up from germline, CDR1 is MGHRA and CDR2 is YSYEKL. Deletions cut 5 bases from V and 5 bases from J, with 12 bases between. CDR3 length equals 13 residues. The CDR3 region is CASSRGVMETQYF. CDR3 DNA sequence: TGCGCCAGCAGCAGAGGGGTAATGGAGACCCAGTACTTC.

The chain combines TRBV4-3 with TRBJ2-2; D call uncertain. The germline V gene has CDR1 LGHNA and CDR2 YSLEER. The V end lost 1 base, the J end lost 3 bases, and 9 bases lay between the germline ends. CDR3 size: 15 residues. This CDR3 reads CASSQVFEDTGELFF. In DNA, the CDR3 is TGCGCCAGCAGCCAAGTGTTTGAGGACACCGGGGAGCTGTTTTTT.

This clonotype has more than one count but fewer than ten. The DNA of the CDR3 is TGTGCCACCAGTGATCCAGCGGGTGCTAGCACAGATACGCAGTATTTT. It encodes CATSDPAGASTDTQYF. The rearrangement links TRBV24-1 to TRBJ2-3, with D perhaps matching TRBD2 (6 bases). CDR3 length equals 16 residues. The V and J ends lost 3 bases and 0 bases respectively, with 12 bases between them. Per the germline V gene, CDR1 is KGHDR and CDR2 is SFDVKD.

This clonotype showed up just a few times. The rearrangement uses TRBV20-1 and TRBJ2-4; possibly TRBD1 for D (6 bases). With 6 bases removed from V and 10 bases from J, the gap between germline ends came to 10 bases. This CDR3 has 10 residues. Germline V gives CDR1 DFQATT, CDR2 SNEGSKA (reference sequence). CDR3 protein: CSANREIQYF. CDR3 nucleotides: TGCAGTGCCAACAGGGAGATTCAGTACTTC.

This chain uses TRBV6-5 with TRBJ2-6; D is undetermined. V shed 0 bases and J shed 0 bases, with 9 bases lying between them. This CDR3 region has 17 residues. Per the germline V gene, CDR1 is MNHEY and CDR2 is SVGAGI. In DNA form, the CDR3 reads TGTGCCAGCAGTTACTCATTTTGGAGCTCTGGGGCCAACGTCCTGACTTTC. It encodes CASSYSFWSSGANVLTF.